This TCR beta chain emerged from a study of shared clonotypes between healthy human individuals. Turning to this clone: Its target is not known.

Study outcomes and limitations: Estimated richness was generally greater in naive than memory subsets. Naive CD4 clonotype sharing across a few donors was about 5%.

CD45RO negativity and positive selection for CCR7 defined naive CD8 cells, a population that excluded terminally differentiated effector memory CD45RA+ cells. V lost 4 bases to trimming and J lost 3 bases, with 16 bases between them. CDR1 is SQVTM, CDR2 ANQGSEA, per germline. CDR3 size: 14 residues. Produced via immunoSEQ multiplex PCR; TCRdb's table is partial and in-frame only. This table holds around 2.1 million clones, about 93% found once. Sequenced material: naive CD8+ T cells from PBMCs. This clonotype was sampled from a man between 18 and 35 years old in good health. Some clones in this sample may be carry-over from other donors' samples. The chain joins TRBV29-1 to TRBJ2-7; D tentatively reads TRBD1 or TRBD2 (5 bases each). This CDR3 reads CSVVFSGTDYEQYF. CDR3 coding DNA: TGCAGCGTTGTGTTCTCAGGGACCGACTACGAGCAGTACTTC.